The clone carrying this TCR beta chain occurred a few times. Its cognate antigen is unknown. The authors ran a second PCR of roughly 6 to 12 cycles using a sample-barcoded 5' primer and a J-beta primer mix. Researchers report that a template-switch adaptor with 12 random nucleotides tagged each cDNA molecule. TCRdb re-analysed the 5' RACE reads in MiXCR, keeping a single row per CDR3 protein. Among 800,000 to 1,000,000 distinct CDR3 sequences listed, roughly 48% were seen once. Each sample provided at least 5.5 micrograms of extracted total RNA. This specimen comes from a study of blood T cells in healthy people across ages. Study-level findings and limits: TCR beta diversity, measured per million T cells, fell in a roughly linear way with age.

Looked up from germline, CDR1 is SGHRS and CDR2 is YFSETQ. The CDR3 sequence is 13 residues long. The sequence came from a man aged 30 to 39 in good health. The sample was blood. The V and J genes are TRBV5-1 and TRBJ2-5; D possibly uses TRBD1 or TRBD2 (5 bases each). The J call may be faulty, since TRBJ2-7 better matches the DNA end. The CDR3 spells CASSLGEGNEQYF. The CDR3, as DNA: TGCGCCAGCAGCTTGGGTGAGGGGAACGAGCAGTACTTC.